This T cell receptor beta chain was found in a study of blood T cell repertoires in COVID-19. Under the authors' procedure: The authors estimated nucleated cell counts from reference gene primer amplification. Assay used: immunoSEQ multiplex PCR; TCRdb lists only in-frame clones, some missing. D and trimming were read from the DNA, whereas the V and J calls and clone size are those reported in that table. The sample carries 150,000 to 200,000 clones, over 80% recorded once. J lost 6 bases, V lost 8 bases, and 8 bases had no gene match. Germline CDR1 reads LNHDA; CDR2 reads SQIVND (reference sequence). The CDR3 is 15 residues long. Adults between roughly 18 and 100 years of age took part from 20 to 25 US areas. Two consecutive negative NP/OP PCR tests, clearance, or resolved symptoms defined Cohort 3 recovery.

The sequenced sample was PBMCs or T cells enriched from blood (not recorded which). The chain joins TRBV19 to TRBJ2-2; TRBD2 aligns across 11 bases. The source of this sequence is a woman aged 55-75 years who had recovered from COVID-19. The CDR3 sequence: CASPSLAGGSGELFF. Here the CDR3 DNA reads TGTGCCAGTCCGAGCCTAGCGGGAGGCTCCGGGGAGCTGTTTTTT.